Each of the 3 T cell receptor beta chains below was sequenced from the same sample in a study of CD8 T cells in Susac syndrome. Random hexamers were used to reverse transcribe about 0.5 to 1 ug of RNA. TCRdb independently ran MiXCR on the immunoSEQ multiplex PCR reads; one entry per CDR3 protein. Of about 200,000 distinct CDR3 sequences listed, 90% to 95% are singletons. The specimen was CD4+ T cells from PBMCs. These receptor sequences come from a human donor with multiple sclerosis.

This chain connects TRBV3-1 to TRBJ2-3; 9 nucleotides line up with TRBD1. CDR1 LGHDT and CDR2 YNNKEL come from the germline V gene (reference sequence). The V segment lost 5 bases and the J segment 2 bases; nucleotides outside the gene matches: 8. The CDR3 sequence is 16 residues long. This chain's CDR3 is CASSYIRDRDTDTQYF. The DNA for the CDR3 is TGTGCCAGCAGCTACATCCGGGACAGGGACACAGATACGCAGTATTTT.

This clonotype came up once. This sequence joins TRBV12-3 or TRBV12-4 and TRBJ1-1, with unresolved D. CDR3 length: 14 amino acids. V was trimmed by 3 bases and J by 6 bases, leaving 14 bases between them. CDR3 DNA sequence: TGTGCCAGCAGTTTTCTCTTAAAAGAAGCTGAAGCTTTCTTT. It encodes CASSFLLKEAEAFF.

The chain uses TRBV15 and TRBJ2-1, with D perhaps matching TRBD1 (6 bases). Germline CDR1 and CDR2: LNHNV and YYDKDF (reference sequence). Trimming removed 0 bases from V and 4 bases from J, with 10 bases in between. CDR3 length equals 15 residues. The CDR3, as DNA: TGTGCCACCAGCAGAGATGGGGGCAGTTACAATGAGCAGTTCTTC. Residues: CATSRDGGSYNEQFF.